The T cell receptor beta chain described here comes from a study of CD8 T cells in ankylosing spondylitis. The study, taken as a whole, reports: In ankylosing spondylitis blood, a motif of seven to nine highly homologous TCR beta variants appeared characteristic.

TCRdb re-analysed the 5' RACE reads in MiXCR, keeping a single row per CDR3 protein. The sample has roughly 370,000 distinct CDR3 sequences, around 22% seen once. This clonotype was recorded a few times. Its antigen is unidentified. This clonotype was obtained from a male donor with ankylosing spondylitis. Sequencing was carried out using blood, either unsorted or a sorted T cell fraction (not recorded which).

DNA of the CDR3: TGTGCCAGCAGTCCCGGACAGGGTTGGGGCACAGATACGCAGTATTTT. Translated, it gives CASSPGQGWGTDTQYF. The rearrangement uses TRBV27 and TRBJ2-3; 8 nucleotides agree with TRBD1. Germline lookup yields CDR1 MNHEY and CDR2 SMNVEV (reference sequence). Losses at the gene ends were 5 bases for V and 1 base for J; bases not matched to a gene: 8. This CDR3 is built from 16 residues.